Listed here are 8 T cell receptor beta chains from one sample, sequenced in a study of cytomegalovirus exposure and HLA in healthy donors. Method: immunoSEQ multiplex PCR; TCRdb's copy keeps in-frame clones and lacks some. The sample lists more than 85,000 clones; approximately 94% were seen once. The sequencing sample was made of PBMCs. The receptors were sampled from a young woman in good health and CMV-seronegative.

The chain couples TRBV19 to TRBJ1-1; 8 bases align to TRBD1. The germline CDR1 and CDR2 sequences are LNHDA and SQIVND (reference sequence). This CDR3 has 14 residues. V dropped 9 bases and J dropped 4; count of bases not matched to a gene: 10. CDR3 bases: TGTGCCAGCGGCAGACAGGGGCTGGGCACTGAAGCTTTCTTT. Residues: CASGRQGLGTEAFF. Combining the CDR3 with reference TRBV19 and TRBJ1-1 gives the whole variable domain DGGITQSPKYLFRKEGQNVTLSCEQNLNHDAMYWYRQDPGQGLRLIYYSQIVNDFQKGDIAEGYSVSREKKESFPLTVTSAQKNPTAFYLCASGRQGLGTEAFFGQGTRLTVV.

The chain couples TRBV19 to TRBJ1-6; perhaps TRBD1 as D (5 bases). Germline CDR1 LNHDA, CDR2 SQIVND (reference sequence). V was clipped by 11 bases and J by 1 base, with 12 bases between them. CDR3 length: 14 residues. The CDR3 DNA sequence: TGTGCCTCGGGGGGGGAGTCCTATAATTCACCCCTCCACTTT. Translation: CASGGESYNSPLHF.

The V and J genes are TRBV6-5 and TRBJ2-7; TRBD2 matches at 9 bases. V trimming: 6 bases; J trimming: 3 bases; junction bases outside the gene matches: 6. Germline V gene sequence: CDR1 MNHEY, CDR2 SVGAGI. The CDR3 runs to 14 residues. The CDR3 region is CASSRGRAVYEQYF. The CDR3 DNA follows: TGTGCCAGCAGCCGCGGGAGGGCCGTCTACGAGCAGTACTTC.

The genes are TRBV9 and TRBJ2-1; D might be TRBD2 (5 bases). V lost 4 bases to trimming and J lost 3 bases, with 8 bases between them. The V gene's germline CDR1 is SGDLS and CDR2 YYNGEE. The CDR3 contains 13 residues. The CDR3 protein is CASSSSGYNEQFF. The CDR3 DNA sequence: TGTGCCAGCAGCTCAAGCGGCTACAATGAGCAGTTCTTC.

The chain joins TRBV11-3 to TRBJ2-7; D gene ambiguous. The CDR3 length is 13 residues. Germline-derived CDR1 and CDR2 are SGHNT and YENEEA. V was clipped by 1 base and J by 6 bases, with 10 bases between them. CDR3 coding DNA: TGTGCCAGCAGCTTAGGCACGGTCGGCGAGCAGTACTTC. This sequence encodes CASSLGTVGEQYF.

Here the CDR3 DNA reads TGTGCCAGCAGCGGGACAGGGGGCACCTACGAGCAGTACTTC. Protein: CASSGTGGTYEQYF. The rearrangement joins TRBV5-4 to TRBJ2-7; 12 nucleotides agree with TRBD1. CDR1 and CDR2 from the germline V gene are SGHNT and YYREEE (reference sequence). The CDR3 runs to 14 residues. V lost 4 bases and J lost 2; bases outside the gene matches: 1.

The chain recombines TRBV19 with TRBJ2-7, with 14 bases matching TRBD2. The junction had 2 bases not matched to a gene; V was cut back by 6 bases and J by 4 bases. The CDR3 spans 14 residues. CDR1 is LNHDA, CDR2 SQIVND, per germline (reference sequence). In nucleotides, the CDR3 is TGTGCCAGTAGCGGGACTAGCGGGAGTTACGAGCAGTACTTC. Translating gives CASSGTSGSYEQYF.

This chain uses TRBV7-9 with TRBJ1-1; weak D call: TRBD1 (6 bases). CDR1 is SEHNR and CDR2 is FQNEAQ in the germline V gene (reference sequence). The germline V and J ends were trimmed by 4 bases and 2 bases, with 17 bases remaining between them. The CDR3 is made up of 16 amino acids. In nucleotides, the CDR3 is TGTGCCAGCAGCTCCCGACCAGGGGATTTAAACACTGAAGCTTTCTTT. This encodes CASSSRPGDLNTEAFF.